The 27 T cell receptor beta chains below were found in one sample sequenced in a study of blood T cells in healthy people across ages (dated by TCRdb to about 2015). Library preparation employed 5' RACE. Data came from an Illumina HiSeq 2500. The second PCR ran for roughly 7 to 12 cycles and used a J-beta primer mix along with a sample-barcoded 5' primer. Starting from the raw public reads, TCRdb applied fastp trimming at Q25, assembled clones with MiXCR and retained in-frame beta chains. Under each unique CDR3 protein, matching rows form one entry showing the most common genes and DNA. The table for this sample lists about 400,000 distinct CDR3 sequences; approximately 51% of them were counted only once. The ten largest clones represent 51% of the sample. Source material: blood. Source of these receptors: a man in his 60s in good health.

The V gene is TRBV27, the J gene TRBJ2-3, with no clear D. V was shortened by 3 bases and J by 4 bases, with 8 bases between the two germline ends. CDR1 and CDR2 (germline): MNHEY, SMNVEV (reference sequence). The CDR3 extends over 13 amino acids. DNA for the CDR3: TGTGCCAGCAGTTTTTACGTGTCAGATACGCAGTATTTT. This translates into CASSFYVSDTQYF.

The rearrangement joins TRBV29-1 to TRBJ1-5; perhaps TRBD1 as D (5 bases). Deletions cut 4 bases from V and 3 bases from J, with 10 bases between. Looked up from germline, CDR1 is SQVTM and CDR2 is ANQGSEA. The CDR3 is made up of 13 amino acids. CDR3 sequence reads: CSVADTYNQPQHF. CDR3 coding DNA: TGCAGCGTTGCGGACACCTACAATCAGCCCCAGCATTTT.

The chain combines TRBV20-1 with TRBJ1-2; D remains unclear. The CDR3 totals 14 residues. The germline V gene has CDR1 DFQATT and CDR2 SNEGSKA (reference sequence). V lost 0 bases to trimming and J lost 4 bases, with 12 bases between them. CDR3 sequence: CSARDLRQSYGYTF. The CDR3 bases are TGCAGTGCTAGAGATCTGCGGCAGAGCTATGGCTACACCTTC.

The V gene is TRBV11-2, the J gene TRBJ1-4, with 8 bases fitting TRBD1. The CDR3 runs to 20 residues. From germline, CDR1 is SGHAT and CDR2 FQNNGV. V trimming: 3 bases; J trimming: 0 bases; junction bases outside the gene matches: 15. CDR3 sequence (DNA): TGTGCCAGCAGCTTCCCGGCGACAGGGGCTTATGGGGCAACTAATGAAAAACTGTTTTTT. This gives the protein CASSFPATGAYGATNEKLFF.

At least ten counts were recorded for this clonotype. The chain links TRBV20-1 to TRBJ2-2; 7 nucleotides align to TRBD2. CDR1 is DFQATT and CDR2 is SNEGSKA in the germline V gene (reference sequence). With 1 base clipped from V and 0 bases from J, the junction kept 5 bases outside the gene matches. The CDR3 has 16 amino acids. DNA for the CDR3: TGCAGTGCTAGAGCGGGCGGGAGTTCGAACACCGGGGAGCTGTTTTTT. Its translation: CSARAGGSSNTGELFF.

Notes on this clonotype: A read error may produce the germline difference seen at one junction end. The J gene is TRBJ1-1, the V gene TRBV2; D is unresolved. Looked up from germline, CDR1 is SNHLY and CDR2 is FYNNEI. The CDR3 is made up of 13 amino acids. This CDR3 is CAGSPEVRTEAFF. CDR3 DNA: TGTGCCGGCAGTCCCGAGGTGCGGACTGAAGCTTTCTTT.

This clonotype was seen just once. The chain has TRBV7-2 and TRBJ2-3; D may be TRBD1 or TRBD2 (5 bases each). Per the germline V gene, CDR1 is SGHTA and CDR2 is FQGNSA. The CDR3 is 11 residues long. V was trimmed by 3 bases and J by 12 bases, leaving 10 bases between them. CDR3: CASSFRDPQYF. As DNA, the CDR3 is TGTGCCAGCAGCTTCCGGGACCCACAGTATTTT. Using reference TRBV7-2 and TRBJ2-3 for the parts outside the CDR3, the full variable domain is GAGVSQSPSNKVTEKGKDVELRCDPISGHTALYWYRQSLGQGLEFLIYFQGNSAPDKSGLPSDRFSAERTGGSVSTLTIQRTQQEDSAVYLCASSFRDPQYFGPGTRLTVL.

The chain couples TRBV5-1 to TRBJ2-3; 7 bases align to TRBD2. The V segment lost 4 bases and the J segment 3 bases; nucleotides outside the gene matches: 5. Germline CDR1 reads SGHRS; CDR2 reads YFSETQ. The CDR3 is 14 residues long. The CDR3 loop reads CASSIPSGTDTQYF. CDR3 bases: TGCGCCAGCAGCATCCCTAGCGGTACAGATACGCAGTATTTT.

The CDR3 sequence is CSASLAGSQETQYF. As DNA, the CDR3 is TGCAGTGCAAGTTTAGCGGGGTCGCAAGAGACCCAGTACTTC. The chain is built from TRBV20-1 and TRBJ2-5; TRBD2 aligns across 8 bases. The J segment lost 2 bases and the V segment lost 6 bases, leaving 8 bases of the junction unmatched. The germline CDR1 and CDR2 sequences are DFQATT and SNEGSKA (reference sequence). The length of the CDR3 is 14 residues.

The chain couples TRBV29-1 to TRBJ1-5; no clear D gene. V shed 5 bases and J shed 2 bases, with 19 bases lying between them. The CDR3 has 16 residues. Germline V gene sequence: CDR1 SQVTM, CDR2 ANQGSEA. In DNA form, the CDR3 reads TGCAGCGTTCCCTCGAACGCCGACCGAGGCAATCAGCCCCAGCATTTT. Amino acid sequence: CSVPSNADRGNQPQHF. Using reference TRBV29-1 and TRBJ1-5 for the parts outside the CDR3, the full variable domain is SAVISQKPSRDICQRGTSLTIQCQVDSQVTMMFWYRQQPGQSLTLIATANQGSEATYESGFVIDKFPISRPNLTFSTLTVSNMSPEDSSIYLCSVPSNADRGNQPQHFGDGTRLSIL.

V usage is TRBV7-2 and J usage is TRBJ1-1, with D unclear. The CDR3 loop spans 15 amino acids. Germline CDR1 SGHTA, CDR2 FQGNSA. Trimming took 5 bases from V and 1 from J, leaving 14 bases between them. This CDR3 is CASSPQGQQNTEAFF. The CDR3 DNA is TGTGCCAGCAGCCCGCAAGGGCAGCAGAACACTGAAGCTTTCTTT.

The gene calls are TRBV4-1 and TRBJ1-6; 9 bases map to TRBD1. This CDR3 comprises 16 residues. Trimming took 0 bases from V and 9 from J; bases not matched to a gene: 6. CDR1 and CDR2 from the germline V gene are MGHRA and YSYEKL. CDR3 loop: CASSQDLTGGTSPLHF. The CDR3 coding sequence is TGCGCCAGCAGCCAAGATTTGACAGGGGGAACTTCACCCCTCCACTTT.

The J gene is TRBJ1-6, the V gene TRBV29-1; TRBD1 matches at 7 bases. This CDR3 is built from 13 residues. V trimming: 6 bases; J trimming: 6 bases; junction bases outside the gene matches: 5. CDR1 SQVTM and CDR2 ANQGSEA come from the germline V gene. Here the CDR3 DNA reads TGCAGCGTGGCGCAGGGGGGTAATTCACCCCTCCACTTT. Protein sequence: CSVAQGGNSPLHF.

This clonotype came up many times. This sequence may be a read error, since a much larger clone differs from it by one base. CDR3 region: CASSPLAYNEQYF. DNA for the CDR3: TGTGCCAGCAGCCCCCTCGCCTACAATGAGCAGTACTTC. This rearrangement joins TRBV9 to TRBJ2-1; D is ambiguous. The J call may be wrong; the DNA end is better matched by TRBJ2-7. CDR1 is SGDLS and CDR2 is YYNGEE in the germline V gene. The CDR3 covers 13 residues.

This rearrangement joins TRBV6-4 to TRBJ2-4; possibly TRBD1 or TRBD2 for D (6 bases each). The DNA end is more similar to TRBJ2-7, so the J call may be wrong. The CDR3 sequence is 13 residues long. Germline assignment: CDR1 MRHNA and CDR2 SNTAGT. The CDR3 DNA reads TGTGCCAGCAGTGACTCGGAGGGGGGCGAGCAGTACTTC. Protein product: CASSDSEGGEQYF.

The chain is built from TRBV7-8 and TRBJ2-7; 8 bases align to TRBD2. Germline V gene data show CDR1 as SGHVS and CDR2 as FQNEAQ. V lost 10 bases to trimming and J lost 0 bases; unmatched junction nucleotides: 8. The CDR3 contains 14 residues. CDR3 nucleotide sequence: TGTGCCAACCGTACTAGCGGCAACTCCTACGAGCAGTACTTC. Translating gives CANRTSGNSYEQYF.

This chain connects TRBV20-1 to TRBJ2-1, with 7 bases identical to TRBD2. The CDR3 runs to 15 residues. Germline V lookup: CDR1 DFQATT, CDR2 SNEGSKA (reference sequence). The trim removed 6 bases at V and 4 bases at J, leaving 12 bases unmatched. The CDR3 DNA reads TGCAGTGCCAGAACCGGGAGGTCTCCTTACAATGAGCAGTTCTTC. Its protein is CSARTGRSPYNEQFF.

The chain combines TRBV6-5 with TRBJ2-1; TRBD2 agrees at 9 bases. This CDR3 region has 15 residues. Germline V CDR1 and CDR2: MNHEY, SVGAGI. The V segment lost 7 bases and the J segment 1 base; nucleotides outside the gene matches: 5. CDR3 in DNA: TGTGCCAGCAAGGCGCGGGAGGGATCCTACAATGAGCAGTTCTTC. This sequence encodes CASKAREGSYNEQFF.

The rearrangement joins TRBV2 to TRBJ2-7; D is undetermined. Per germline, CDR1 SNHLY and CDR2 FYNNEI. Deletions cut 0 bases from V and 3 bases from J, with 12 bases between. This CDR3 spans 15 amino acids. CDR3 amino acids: CASSEARKVNYEQYF. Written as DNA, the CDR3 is TGTGCCAGCAGTGAAGCGCGAAAGGTCAACTACGAGCAGTACTTC. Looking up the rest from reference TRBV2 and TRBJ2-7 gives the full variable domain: EPEVTQTPSHQVTQMGQEVILRCVPISNHLYFYWYRQILGQKVEFLVSFYNNEISEKSEIFDDQFSVERPDGSNFTLKIRSTKLEDSAMYFCASSEARKVNYEQYFGPGTRLTVT.

The CDR3 protein is CASRPFRDGRTNYGYTF. The DNA of the CDR3 is TGTGCCAGCAGGCCATTTAGGGACGGGCGGACTAACTATGGCTACACCTTC. The chain carries TRBV27 and TRBJ1-2, with D possibly TRBD1 on 5 matching bases. CDR3 length: 17 amino acids. Germline CDR1 and CDR2: MNHEY and SMNVEV (reference sequence). V gave up 6 bases and J gave up 0 bases, with 20 bases separating them.

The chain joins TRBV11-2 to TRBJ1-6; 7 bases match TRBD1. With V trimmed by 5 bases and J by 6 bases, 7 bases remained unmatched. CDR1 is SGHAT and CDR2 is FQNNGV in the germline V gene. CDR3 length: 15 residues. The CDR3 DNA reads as TGTGCCAGCAGCCGAATACGGGACAGTAATTCACCCCTCCACTTT. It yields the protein CASSRIRDSNSPLHF.

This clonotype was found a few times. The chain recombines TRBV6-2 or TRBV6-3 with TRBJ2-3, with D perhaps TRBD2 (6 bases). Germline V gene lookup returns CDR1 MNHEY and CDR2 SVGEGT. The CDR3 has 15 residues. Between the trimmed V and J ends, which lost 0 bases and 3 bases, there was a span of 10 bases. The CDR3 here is CASSYSSGKTDTQYF. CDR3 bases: TGTGCCAGCAGTTACTCTAGCGGAAAGACAGATACGCAGTATTTT.

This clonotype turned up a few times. This CDR3 is CASSPTGMGETQYF. CDR3 DNA sequence: TGTGCCAGCAGTCCGACAGGGATGGGTGAGACCCAGTACTTC. This chain joins TRBV12-3 or TRBV12-4 and TRBJ2-5, with 7 bases fitting TRBD1. V lost 5 bases, J lost 5 bases, and 8 bases stayed unmatched. The CDR3 consists of 14 residues.

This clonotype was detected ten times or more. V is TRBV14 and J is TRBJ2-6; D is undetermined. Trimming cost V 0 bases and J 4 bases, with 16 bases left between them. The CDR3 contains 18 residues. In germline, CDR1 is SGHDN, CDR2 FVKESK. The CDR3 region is CASSQEVVGPIGANVLTF. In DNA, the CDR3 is TGTGCCAGCAGCCAAGAGGTAGTGGGTCCTATCGGGGCCAACGTCCTGACTTTC.

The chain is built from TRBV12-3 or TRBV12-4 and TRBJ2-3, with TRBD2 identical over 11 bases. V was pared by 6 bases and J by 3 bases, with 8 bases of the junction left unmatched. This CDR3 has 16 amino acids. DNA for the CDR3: TGTGCCAGCAGACACTTAGCGGGAGGGCCTACAGATACGCAGTATTTT. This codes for CASRHLAGGPTDTQYF.

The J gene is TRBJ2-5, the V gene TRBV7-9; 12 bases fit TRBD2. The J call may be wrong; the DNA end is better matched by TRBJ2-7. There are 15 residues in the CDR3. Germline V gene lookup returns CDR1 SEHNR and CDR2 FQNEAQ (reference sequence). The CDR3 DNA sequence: TGTGCCAGCAGCTCATCTAGCGGGAGGGGTTACGAGCAGTACTTC. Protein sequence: CASSSSSGRGYEQYF.

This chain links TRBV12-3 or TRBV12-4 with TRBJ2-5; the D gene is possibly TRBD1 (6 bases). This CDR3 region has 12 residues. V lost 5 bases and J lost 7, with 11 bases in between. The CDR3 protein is CASSHRARTQYF. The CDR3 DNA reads TGTGCCAGCAGTCACAGGGCCAGGACCCAGTACTTC.